The TCR beta chain described here comes from a study of shared clonotypes between healthy human individuals. Cells designated naive CD8 were CD45RO-negative and were positively selected for CCR7, with terminally differentiated effector memory CD45RA+ cells excluded. Profiled with immunoSEQ multiplex PCR; TCRdb holds only in-frame clones, not every one. The sample lists 800,000 or so clones, 95% to 97% occurring once. This CDR3 has 16 residues. Germline V gene sequence: CDR1 MNHNY, CDR2 SVGAGI (reference sequence). V dropped 2 bases and J dropped 7 bases, with 19 bases sitting between them. Sequenced input: naive CD8+ T cells sorted from blood. This receptor was taken from a man aged 30-40 years in good health. The chain recombines TRBV6-6 with TRBJ2-3; D is possibly TRBD2 (7 bases). CDR3 coding DNA: TGTGCCAGCAGTTACCCTGACGGAGGGGGGGGTAATACGCAGTATTTT. This encodes CASSYPDGGGGNTQYF.